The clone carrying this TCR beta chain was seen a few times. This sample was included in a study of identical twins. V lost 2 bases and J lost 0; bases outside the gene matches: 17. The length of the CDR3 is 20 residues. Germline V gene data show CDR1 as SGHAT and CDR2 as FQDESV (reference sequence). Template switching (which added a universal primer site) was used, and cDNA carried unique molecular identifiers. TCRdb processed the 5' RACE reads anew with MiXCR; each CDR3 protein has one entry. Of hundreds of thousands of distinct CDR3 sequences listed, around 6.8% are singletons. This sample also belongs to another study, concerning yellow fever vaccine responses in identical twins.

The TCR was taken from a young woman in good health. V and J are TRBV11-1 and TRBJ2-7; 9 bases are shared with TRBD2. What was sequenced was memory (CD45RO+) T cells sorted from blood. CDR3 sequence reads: CASSLNQGLAGSPSSYEQYF. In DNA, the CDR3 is TGTGCCAGCAGCTTAAATCAGGGGCTAGCGGGATCCCCTTCCTCCTACGAGCAGTACTTC.